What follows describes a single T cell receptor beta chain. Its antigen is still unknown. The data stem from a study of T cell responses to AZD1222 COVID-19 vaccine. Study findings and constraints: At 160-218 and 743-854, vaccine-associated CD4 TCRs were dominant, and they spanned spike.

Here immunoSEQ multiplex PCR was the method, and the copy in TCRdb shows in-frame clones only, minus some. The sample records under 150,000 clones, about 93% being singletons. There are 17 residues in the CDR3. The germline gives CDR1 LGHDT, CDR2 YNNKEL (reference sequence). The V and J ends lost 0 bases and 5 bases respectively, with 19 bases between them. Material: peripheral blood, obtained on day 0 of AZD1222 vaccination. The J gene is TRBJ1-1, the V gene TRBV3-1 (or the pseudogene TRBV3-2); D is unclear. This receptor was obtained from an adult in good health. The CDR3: CASSQEGRKGFGTEAFF. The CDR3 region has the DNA TGTGCCAGCAGCCAAGAAGGAAGGAAAGGATTTGGTACTGAAGCTTTCTTT.